Detailed here is one T cell receptor (beta chain). Its antigen is not identified. The data were obtained in a study of Ad26.COV2.S vaccination and SARS-CoV-2 variants. At the level of the study: The COV1001 Ad26.COV2.S trial arm included the donor.

Study-wide findings and caveats: A substantial breadth of spike-specific CD8+ and CD4+ T cell responses after vaccination has been reported. Spike-specific TCR breadth was greater in vaccine than placebo recipients.

Treatment: over 15 received Ad26.COV2.S at low or high dose, single or two shots; 5 received placebo; per-sample allocation not given. Sample collection was performed on day 63 after the first vaccine or placebo injection. An adult of 18-55 years in Boston served as donor. Profiling relied on immunoSEQ multiplex PCR, and the TCRdb table lists in-frame clones only, not all of them. This sample has around 250,000 clones, with more than 70% found just once. Specimen: peripheral blood, collected in a trial of Ad26.COV2.S vaccine versus placebo. The clonotype originates from a person aged 18-65 years who received the Ad26.COV2.S COVID-19 vaccine or a placebo.

The CDR3 here is CASSTPSVGDRGYGYTF. The DNA of the CDR3 is TGTGCCAGTAGTACCCCCAGTGTAGGGGATCGGGGCTATGGCTACACCTTC. The rearrangement links TRBV19 to TRBJ1-2, with TRBD1 as a possible D gene (5 bases). The CDR3 spans 17 residues. Germline assignment: CDR1 LNHDA and CDR2 SQIVND (reference sequence). V lost 4 bases and J 4 bases, leaving 22 bases between the germline ends.